In this sample, the clone carrying this T cell receptor beta chain turned up many times. Its antigen remains unidentified. Uncontrolled infection, other autoimmune disease, pregnancy and lactation each barred patients from inclusion. The TCR beta CDR3 regions underwent amplification using RNA transcripts as the source. In the first-round RT-PCR of the TCR CDR3, the HTBI primer set was used. TCRdb re-analysed the multiplex PCR reads in MiXCR, keeping a single row per CDR3 protein. The top ten clones hold 7.8% of a sample with roughly 290,000 distinct CDR3 sequences, more than 10% of them seen once. This specimen belongs to a study of T cells in Graves' hyperthyroidism and ophthalmopathy. Study-wide results and limits: Ophthalmopathy, as predicted by the model, came a median about six months after the prediction.

The CDR3 runs 14 residues. With 7 bases removed from V and 10 bases from J, the gap between germline ends came to 20 bases. Germline CDR1 and CDR2: DFQATT and SNEGSKA (reference sequence). This TCR was sampled from a woman aged 30 to 39 with Graves' hyperthyroidism that later progressed to Graves' ophthalmopathy. The rearrangement joins TRBV20-1 to TRBJ1-6, with D perhaps matching TRBD1 (6 bases). Sample: blood. CDR3 region: CSGKGGKGGSPLHF. CDR3 in DNA: TGCAGTGGCAAAGGGGGGAAGGGAGGATCACCCCTCCACTTT.